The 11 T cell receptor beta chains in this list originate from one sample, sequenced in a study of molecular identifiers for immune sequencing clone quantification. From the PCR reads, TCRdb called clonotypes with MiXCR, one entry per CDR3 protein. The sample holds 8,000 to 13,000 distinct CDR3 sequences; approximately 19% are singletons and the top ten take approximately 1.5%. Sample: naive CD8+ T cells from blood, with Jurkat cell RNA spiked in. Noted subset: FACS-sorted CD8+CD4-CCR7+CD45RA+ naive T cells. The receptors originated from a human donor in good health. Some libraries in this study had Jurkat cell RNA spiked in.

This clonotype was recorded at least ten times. CDR3 sequence reads: CASSPSAHGQMNTEAFF. The CDR3 DNA reads TGTGCCAGCTCACCATCGGCACACGGCCAAATGAACACTGAAGCTTTCTTT. The chain joins TRBV18 to TRBJ1-1; D call uncertain. Germline lookup yields CDR1 KGHSH and CDR2 LQKENI. The length of the CDR3 is 17 residues. Deletions cut 2 bases from V and 0 bases from J, with 16 bases between.

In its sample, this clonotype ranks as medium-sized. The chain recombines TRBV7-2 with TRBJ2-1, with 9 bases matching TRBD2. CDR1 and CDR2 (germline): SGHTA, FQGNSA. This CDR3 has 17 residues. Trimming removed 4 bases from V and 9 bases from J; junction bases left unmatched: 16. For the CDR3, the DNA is TGTGCCAGCAGCTCCCGGAATGTAGCGGGAGTTATAGTTGAGCAGTTCTTC. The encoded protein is CASSSRNVAGVIVEQFF.

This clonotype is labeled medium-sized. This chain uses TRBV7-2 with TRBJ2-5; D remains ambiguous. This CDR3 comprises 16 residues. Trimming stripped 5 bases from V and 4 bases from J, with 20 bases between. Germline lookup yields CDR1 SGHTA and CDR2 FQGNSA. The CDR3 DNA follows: TGTGCCAGCAGCCACAATGATGCACCGCCGATAGAGACCCAGTACTTC. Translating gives CASSHNDAPPIETQYF.

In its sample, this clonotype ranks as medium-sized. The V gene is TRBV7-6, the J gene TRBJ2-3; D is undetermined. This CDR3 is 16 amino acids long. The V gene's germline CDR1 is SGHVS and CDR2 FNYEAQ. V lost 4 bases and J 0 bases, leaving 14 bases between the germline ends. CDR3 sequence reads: CASSSVGGKSTDTQYF. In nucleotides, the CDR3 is TGTGCCAGCAGCTCAGTCGGTGGGAAAAGCACAGATACGCAGTATTTT.

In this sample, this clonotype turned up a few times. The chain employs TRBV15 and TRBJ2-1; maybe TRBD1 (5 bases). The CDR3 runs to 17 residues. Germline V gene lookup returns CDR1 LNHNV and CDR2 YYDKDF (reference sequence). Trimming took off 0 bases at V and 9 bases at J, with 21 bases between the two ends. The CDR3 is CATSRDVGRESTIEQFF. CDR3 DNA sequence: TGTGCCACCAGCAGAGATGTTGGCAGGGAATCTACAATTGAGCAGTTCTTC.

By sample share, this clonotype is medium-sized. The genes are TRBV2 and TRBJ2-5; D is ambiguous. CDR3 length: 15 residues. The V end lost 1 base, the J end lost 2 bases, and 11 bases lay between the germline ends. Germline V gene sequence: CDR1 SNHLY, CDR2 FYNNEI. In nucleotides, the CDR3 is TGTGCCAGCAGTGAAGGGTTTGGTATGCAAGAGACCCAGTACTTC. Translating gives CASSEGFGMQETQYF.

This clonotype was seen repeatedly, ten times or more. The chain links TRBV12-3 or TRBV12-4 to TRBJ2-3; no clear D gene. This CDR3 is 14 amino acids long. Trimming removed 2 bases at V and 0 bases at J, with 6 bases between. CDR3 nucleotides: TGTGCCAGCAGTTTAACACCTAGCACAGATACGCAGTATTTT. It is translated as CASSLTPSTDTQYF.

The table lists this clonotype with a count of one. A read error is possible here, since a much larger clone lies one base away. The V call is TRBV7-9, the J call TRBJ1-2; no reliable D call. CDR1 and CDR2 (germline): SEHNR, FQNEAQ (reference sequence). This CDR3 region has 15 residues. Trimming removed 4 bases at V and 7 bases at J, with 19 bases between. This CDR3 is CASSYGIQADCGYTF. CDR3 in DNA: TGTGCCAGCAGCTACGGGATACAAGCCGACTGTGGCTACACCTTC.

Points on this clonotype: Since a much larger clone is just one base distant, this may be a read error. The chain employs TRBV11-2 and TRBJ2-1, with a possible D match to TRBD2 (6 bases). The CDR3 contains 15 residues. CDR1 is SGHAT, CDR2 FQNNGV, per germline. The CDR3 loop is CASLPPEGIYNEQLF. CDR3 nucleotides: TGTGCCAGCTTACCCCCGGAGGGTATTTACAATGAGCAGCTCTTC.

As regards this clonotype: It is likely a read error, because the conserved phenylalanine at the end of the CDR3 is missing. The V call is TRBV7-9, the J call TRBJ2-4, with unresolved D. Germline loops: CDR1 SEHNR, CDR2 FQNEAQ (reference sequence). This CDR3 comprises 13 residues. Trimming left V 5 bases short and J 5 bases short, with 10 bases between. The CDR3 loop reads CASSPRNENIQYL. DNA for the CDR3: TGTGCCAGCAGCCCCCGTAACGAAAACATTCAGTACCTC.

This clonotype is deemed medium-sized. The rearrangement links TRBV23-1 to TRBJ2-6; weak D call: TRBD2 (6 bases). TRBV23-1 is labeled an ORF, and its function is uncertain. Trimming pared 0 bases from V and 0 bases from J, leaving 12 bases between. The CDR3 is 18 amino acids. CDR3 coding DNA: TGCGCCAGCAGTCAATCGCGGGGTCGCCCCTCTGGGGCCAACGTCCTGACTTTC. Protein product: CASSQSRGRPSGANVLTF.